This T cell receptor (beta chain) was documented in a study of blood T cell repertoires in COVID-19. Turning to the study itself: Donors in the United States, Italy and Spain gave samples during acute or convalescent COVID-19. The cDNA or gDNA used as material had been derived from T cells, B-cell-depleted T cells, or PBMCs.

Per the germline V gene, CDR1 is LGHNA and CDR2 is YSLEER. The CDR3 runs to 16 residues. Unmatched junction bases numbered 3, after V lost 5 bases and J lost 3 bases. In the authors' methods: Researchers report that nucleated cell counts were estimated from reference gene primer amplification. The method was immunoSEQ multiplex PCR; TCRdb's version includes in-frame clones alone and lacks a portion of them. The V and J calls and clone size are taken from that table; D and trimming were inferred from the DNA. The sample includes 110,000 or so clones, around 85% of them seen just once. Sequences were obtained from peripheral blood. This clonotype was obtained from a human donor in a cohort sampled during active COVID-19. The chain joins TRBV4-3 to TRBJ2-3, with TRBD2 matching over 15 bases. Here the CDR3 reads CASSRTSGGETDTQYF. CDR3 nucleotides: TGCGCCAGCAGCAGGACTAGCGGGGGGGAAACAGATACGCAGTATTTT.